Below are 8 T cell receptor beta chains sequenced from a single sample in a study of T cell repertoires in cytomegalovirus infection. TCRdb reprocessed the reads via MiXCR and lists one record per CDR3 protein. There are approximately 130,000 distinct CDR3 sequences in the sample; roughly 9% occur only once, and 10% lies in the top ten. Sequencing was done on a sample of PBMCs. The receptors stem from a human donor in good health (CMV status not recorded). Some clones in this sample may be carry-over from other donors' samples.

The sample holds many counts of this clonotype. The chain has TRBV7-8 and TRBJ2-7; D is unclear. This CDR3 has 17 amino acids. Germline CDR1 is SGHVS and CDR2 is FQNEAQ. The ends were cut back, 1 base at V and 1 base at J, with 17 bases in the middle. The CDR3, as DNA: TGTGCCAGCAGCTTAGATTCTATGGGCCAGGAATCCTACGAGCAGTACTTC. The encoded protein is CASSLDSMGQESYEQYF. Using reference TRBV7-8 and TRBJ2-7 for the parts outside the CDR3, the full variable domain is GAGVSQSPRYKVAKRGQDVALRCDPISGHVSLFWYQQALGQGPEFLTYFQNEAQLDKSGLPSDRFFAERPEGSVSTLKIQRTQQEDSAVYLCASSLDSMGQESYEQYFGPGTRLTVT.

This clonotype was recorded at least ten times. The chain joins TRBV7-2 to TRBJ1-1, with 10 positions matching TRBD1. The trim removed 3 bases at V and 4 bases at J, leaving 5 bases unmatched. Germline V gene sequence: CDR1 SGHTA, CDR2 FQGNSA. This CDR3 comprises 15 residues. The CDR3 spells CASSLRDRGGTEAFF. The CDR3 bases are TGTGCCAGCAGCTTGCGGGACAGGGGAGGCACTGAAGCTTTCTTT. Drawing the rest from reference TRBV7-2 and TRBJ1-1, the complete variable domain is GAGVSQSPSNKVTEKGKDVELRCDPISGHTALYWYRQSLGQGLEFLIYFQGNSAPDKSGLPSDRFSAERTGGSVSTLTIQRTQQEDSAVYLCASSLRDRGGTEAFFGQGTRLTVV.

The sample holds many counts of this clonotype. Here the CDR3 DNA reads TGTGCCAGCAGCTTAAACGGCAGAGACTCGGAGGGCTACACCTTC. This codes for CASSLNGRDSEGYTF. This sequence joins TRBV7-2 and TRBJ1-2; no clear D gene. The germline CDR1 and CDR2 sequences are SGHTA and FQGNSA. This CDR3 is built from 15 residues. The ends were cut back, 2 bases at V and 8 bases at J, with 18 bases in the middle.

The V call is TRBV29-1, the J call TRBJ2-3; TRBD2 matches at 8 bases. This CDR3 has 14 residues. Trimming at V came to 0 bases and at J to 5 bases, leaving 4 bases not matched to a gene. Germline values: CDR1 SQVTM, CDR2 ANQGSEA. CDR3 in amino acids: CSVEDGGAIDTQYF. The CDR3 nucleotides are TGCAGCGTTGAAGACGGGGGGGCAATAGATACGCAGTATTTT.

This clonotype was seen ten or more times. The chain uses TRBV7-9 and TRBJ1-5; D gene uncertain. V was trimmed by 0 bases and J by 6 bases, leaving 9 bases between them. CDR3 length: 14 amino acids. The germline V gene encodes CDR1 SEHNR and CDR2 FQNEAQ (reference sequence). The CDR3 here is CASSLAGPVQPQHF. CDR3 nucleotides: TGTGCCAGCAGCTTAGCAGGGCCAGTTCAGCCCCAGCATTTT.

CDR3 nucleotide sequence: TGCAGCGCAAGGACAGGGGGCGTCACTGAAGCTTTCTTT. Translated: CSARTGGVTEAFF. This chain links TRBV29-1 with TRBJ1-1, with TRBD1 identical over 11 bases. The V gene's germline CDR1 is SQVTM and CDR2 ANQGSEA. CDR3 length: 13 residues. The V gene end was trimmed by 7 bases and the J gene end by 4 bases; junction bases not matched to a gene: 5.

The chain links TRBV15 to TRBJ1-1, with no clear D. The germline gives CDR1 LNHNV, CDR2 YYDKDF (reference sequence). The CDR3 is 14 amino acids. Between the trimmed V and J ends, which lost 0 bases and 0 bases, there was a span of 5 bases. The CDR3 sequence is CATSRDYVNTEAFF. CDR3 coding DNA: TGTGCCACCAGCAGAGATTACGTGAACACTGAAGCTTTCTTT.

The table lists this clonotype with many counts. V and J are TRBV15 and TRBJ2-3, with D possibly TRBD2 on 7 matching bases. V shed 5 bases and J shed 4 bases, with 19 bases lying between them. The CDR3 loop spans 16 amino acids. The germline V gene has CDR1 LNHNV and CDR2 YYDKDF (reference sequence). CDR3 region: CATSLGGGGGADTQYF. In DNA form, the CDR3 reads TGTGCCACCAGCCTCGGGGGAGGGGGGGGCGCAGATACGCAGTATTTT.